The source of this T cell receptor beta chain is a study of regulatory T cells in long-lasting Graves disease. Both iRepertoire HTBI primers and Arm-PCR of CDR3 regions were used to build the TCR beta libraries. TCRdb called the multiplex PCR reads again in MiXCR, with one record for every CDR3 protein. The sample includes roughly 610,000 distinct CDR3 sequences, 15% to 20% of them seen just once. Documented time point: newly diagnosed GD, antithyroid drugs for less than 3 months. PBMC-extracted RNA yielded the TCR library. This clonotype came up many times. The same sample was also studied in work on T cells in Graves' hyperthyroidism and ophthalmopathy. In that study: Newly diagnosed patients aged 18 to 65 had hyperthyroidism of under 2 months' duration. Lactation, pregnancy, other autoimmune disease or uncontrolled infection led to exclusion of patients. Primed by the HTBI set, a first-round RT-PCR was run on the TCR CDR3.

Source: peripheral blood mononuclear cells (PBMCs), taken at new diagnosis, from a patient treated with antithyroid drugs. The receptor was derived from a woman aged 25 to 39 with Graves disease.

CDR3 DNA sequence: TGCGCCAGCAGCTCGGGACAGGCCGCAGATACGCAGTATTTT. This sequence encodes CASSSGQAADTQYF. This rearrangement joins TRBV5-1 to TRBJ2-3; 8 bases are shared with TRBD1. V lost 3 bases, J lost 4 bases, and 4 bases stayed unmatched. The CDR3 consists of 14 residues. Germline V gene data show CDR1 as SGHRS and CDR2 as YFSETQ.